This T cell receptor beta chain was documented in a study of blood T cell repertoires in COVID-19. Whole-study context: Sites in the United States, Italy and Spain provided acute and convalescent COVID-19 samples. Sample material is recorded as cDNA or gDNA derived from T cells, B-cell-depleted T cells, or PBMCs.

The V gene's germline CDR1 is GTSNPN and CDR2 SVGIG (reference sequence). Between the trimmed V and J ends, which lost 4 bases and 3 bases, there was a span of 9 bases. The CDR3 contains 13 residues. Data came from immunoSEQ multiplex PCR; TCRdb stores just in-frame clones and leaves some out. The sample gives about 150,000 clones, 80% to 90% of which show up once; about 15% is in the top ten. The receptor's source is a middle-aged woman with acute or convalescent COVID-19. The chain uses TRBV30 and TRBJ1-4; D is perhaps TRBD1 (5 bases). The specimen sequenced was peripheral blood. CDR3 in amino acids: CAWNGTPNEKLFF. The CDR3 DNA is TGTGCCTGGAACGGGACTCCTAATGAAAAACTGTTTTTT.